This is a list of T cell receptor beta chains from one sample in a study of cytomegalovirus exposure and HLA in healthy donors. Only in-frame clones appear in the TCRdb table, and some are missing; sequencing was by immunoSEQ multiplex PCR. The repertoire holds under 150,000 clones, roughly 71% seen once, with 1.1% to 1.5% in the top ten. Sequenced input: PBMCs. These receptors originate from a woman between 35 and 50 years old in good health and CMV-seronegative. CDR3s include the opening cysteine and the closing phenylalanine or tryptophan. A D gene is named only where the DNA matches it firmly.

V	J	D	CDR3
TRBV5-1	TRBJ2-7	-	CASSVEPGLPSYEQYF
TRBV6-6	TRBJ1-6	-	CASSYGQSSYNSPLHF
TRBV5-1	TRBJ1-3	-	CASSSTTGAGNTIYF
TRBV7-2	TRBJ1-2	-	CASSFIGDTRNGYTF
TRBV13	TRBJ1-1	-	CASSSFNTEAFF
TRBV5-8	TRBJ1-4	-	CASSPSGEEKLFF
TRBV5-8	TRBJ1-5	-	CASSLESYSNQPQHF
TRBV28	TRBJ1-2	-	CASSLFGQGSGYGYTF
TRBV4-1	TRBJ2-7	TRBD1	CASSPRTGDPYEQYF
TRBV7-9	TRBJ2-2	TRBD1	CASSPTGGTGELFF
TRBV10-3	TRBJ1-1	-	CAISESTPGAFF
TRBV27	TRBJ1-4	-	CASRLAGWEKLFF
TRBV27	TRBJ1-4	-	CASSSRDSATNEKLFF
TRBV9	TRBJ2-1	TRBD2	CASSVVEGLAASYNEQFF
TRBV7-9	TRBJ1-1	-	CASSRKGTTAEAFF
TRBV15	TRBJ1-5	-	CATSSNRAQDQPQHF